This T cell receptor beta chain was recovered during a study of blood T cell repertoires in COVID-19. Turning to the study itself: PBMCs, B-cell-depleted T cells, or T cells were the source of the cDNA or gDNA that made up the material.

Source study methods: The authors estimated nucleated cell counts from reference gene primer amplification. Profiled with immunoSEQ multiplex PCR; TCRdb holds only in-frame clones, not every one. V and J calls and clone size are copied from that table; D and trimming were computed from the DNA. The sample carries around 260,000 clones, 75% to 95% recorded once. The germline CDR1 and CDR2 sequences are SGDLS and YYNGEE. CDR3 length: 16 amino acids. The V end lost 3 bases, the J end lost 0 bases, and 14 bases lay between the germline ends. This receptor was obtained from a person aged 18-29 years with COVID-19, enrolled during active disease. Sample: peripheral blood. This rearrangement joins TRBV9 to TRBJ2-3, with D maybe TRBD2 (6 bases). The CDR3 nucleotides are TGTGCCAGCAGCGGAGGGGACGGGAGAAGCACAGATACGCAGTATTTT. This codes for CASSGGDGRSTDTQYF.